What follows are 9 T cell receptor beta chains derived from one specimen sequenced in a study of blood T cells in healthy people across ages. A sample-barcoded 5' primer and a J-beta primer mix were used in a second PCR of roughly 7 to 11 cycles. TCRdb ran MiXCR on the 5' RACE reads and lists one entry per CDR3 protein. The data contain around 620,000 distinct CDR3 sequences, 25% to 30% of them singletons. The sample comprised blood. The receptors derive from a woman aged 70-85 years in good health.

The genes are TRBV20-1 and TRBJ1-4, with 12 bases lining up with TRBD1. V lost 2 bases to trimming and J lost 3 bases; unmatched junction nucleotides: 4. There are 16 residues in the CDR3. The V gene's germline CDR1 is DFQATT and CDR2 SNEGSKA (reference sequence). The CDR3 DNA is TGCAGTGCTAGACGGGACAGGGGGCGGGCTAATGAAAAACTGTTTTTT. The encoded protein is CSARRDRGRANEKLFF.

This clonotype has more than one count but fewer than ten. Here the CDR3 reads CSARLIMETQYF. The CDR3 DNA is TGCAGTGCCCGGCTCATAATGGAGACCCAGTACTTC. The chain links TRBV20-1 to TRBJ2-5; no clear D gene. Germline values: CDR1 DFQATT, CDR2 SNEGSKA (reference sequence). The CDR3 length is 12 residues. Deletions cut 6 bases from V and 5 bases from J, with 13 bases between.

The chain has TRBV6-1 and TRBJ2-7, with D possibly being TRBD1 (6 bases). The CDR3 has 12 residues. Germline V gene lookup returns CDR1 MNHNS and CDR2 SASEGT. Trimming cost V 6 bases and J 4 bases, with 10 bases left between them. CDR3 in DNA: TGTGCCAGCAGGGCGAGGGGGTACGAGCAGTACTTC. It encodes CASRARGYEQYF.

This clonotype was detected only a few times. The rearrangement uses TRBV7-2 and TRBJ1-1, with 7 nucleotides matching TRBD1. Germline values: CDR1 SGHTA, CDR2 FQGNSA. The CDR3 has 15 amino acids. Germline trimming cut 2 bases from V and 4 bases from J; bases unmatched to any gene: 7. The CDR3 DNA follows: TGTGCCAGCAGCTTACTGGGACAGACAATCACTGAAGCTTTCTTT. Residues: CASSLLGQTITEAFF.

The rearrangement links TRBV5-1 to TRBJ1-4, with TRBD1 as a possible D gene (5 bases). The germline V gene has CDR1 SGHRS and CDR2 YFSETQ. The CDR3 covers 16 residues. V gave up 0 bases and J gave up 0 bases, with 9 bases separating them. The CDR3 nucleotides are TGCGCCAGCAGCTTGGGACAGCTTGCAACTAATGAAAAACTGTTTTTT. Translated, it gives CASSLGQLATNEKLFF.

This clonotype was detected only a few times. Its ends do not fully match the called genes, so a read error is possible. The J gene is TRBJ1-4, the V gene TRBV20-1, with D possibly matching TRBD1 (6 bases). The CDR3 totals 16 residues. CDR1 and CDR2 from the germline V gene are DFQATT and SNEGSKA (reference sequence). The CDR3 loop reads CSARDPGDSTNEKLFF. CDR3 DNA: TGTAGTGCTAGAGATCCAGGGGACTCAACTAATGAAAAACTGTTTTTT.

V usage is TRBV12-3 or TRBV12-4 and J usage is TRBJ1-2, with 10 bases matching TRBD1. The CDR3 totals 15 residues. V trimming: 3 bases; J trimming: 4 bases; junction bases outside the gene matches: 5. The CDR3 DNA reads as TGTGCCAGCAGTTTTGGGGACAGGGGATCCTATGGCTACACCTTC. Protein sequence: CASSFGDRGSYGYTF.

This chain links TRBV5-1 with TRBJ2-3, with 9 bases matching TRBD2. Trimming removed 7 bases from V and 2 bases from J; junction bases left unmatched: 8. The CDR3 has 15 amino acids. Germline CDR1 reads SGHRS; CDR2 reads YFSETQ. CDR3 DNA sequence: TGCGCCAGCGGGGCGGTAGCGGGGGACACAGATACGCAGTATTTT. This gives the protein CASGAVAGDTDTQYF.

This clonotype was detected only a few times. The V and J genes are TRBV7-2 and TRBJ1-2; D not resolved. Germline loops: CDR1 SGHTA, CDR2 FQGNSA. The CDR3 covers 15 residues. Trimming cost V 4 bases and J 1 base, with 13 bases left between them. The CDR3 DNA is TGTGCCAGCAGCTCCGGGCCAAATATTAACTATGGCTACACCTTC. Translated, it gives CASSSGPNINYGYTF.